Listed below are T cell receptor beta chains from one sample, sequenced in a study of neurological immune-mediated disorders. TCRdb used MiXCR to reprocess the 5' RACE reads, holding one entry per CDR3 protein. The sample includes tens of thousands of distinct CDR3 sequences, about 9.4% of them seen just once. Sequencing was done on a sample of PBMCs. The receptors were sampled from an older man with HTLV-1-associated myelopathy (HAM/TSP). Both conserved end residues are part of each CDR3. A D gene is named only where the DNA matches it firmly. Size is omitted from some rows. Given values are once, few, many or a class for expanded clones.

D gene	V gene	clone size	J gene	CDR3 protein	CDR3 DNA
TRBD1	TRBV4-1	many	TRBJ1-6	CASSQGKDPRGNSPLHF	TGCGCCAGCAGCCAAGGGAAGGACCCCAGGGGGAATTCACCCCTCCACTTT
TRBD2	TRBV7-6	-	TRBJ2-1	CASSLGLGLAGEQFF	TGTGCCAGCAGCTTGGGACTAGGTCTCGCTGGTGAGCAGTTCTTC
TRBD1	TRBV29-1	many	TRBJ2-1	CSGLTGTGENEQFF	TGCAGCGGACTTACCGGGACAGGGGAGAATGAGCAGTTCTTC
-	TRBV6-2/TRBV6-3	many	TRBJ1-5	CASSYWPDSSNQPQHF	TGTGCCAGCAGTTATTGGCCGGACAGTAGCAATCAGCCCCAGCATTTT
-	TRBV7-8	many	TRBJ1-2	CASSLGGAGGYTF	TGTGCCAGCAGCTTAGGGGGAGCTGGTGGCTACACCTTC
-	TRBV7-6	many	TRBJ2-7	CASSPLMGGTPEQYF	TGTGCCAGCAGCCCCCTGATGGGCGGGACCCCCGAGCAGTACTTC
-	TRBV5-5	many	TRBJ2-4	CASSFGGDIAKNIQYF	TGTGCCAGCAGCTTCGGAGGGGACATAGCCAAAAACATTCAGTACTTC
TRBD2	TRBV29-1	many	TRBJ2-3	CSVGLAGGTDTQYF	TGCAGCGTTGGACTAGCGGGAGGGACAGATACGCAGTATTTT
TRBD2	TRBV4-3	-	TRBJ2-7	CASSQALAGSYEQYF	TGCGCCAGCAGCCAAGCACTAGCGGGATCTTACGAGCAGTACTTC
-	TRBV5-6	many	TRBJ1-5	CASSLVRDSNQPQHF	TGTGCCAGCAGCTTGGTCCGGGATAGCAATCAGCCCCAGCATTTT
-	TRBV12-3/TRBV12-4	many	TRBJ2-7	CASSPLLGGEQYF	TGTGCCAGCAGTCCCCTCCTAGGAGGCGAGCAGTACTTC
TRBD1	TRBV20-1	many	TRBJ1-4	CSARDPRAGGEKLFF	TGCAGTGCTAGAGATCCCCGGGCAGGGGGTGAAAAACTGTTTTTT
-	TRBV27	many	TRBJ2-7	CASRTRGGRYEQYF	TGTGCCAGTCGTACCCGAGGGGGACGGTACGAGCAGTACTTC
TRBD2	TRBV7-8	many	TRBJ2-2	CASSPRVAGGTGELFF	TGTGCCAGCAGCCCCAGGGTTGCGGGAGGCACCGGGGAGCTGTTTTTT
-	TRBV14	many	TRBJ2-1	CASSYRRRSYNEQFF	TGTGCCAGCAGCTACCGCCGGAGATCCTACAATGAGCAGTTCTTC
-	TRBV27	many	TRBJ2-3	CASSFRWGTRRPDTQYF	TGTGCCAGCAGTTTTCGGTGGGGTACTCGACGTCCAGATACGCAGTATTTT
TRBD1	TRBV18	many	TRBJ2-7	CASSATTGTVNEQYF	TGTGCCAGCTCAGCAACAACCGGGACAGTAAACGAGCAGTACTTC
TRBD2	TRBV19	many	TRBJ2-1	CASRTSGRRLNEQFF	TGTGCCAGTAGGACTAGCGGGAGGAGGCTCAATGAGCAGTTCTTC
-	TRBV11-3	many	TRBJ2-1	CASSSPVGNEQFF	TGTGCCAGCAGCTCCCCTGTCGGGAATGAGCAGTTCTTC
TRBD2	TRBV20-1	many	TRBJ2-3	CSAREEAGGMRNTQYF	TGCAGTGCTAGAGAGGAAGCGGGAGGGATGCGTAATACGCAGTATTTT
-	TRBV29-1	medium-sized	TRBJ2-7	CSVEAVMGEQYF	TGCAGCGTTGAAGCGGTAATGGGAGAGCAGTACTTC
-	TRBV7-2	many	TRBJ1-1	CASSWTATNTEAFF	TGTGCCAGCAGCTGGACAGCCACGAACACTGAAGCTTTCTTT
TRBD2	TRBV5-1	many	TRBJ2-7	CASSLAPLAGGRLSSYEQYF	TGCGCCAGCAGCTTGGCCCCTCTAGCGGGAGGGCGGCTTAGCTCCTACGAGCAGTACTTC
-	TRBV27	many	TRBJ2-7	CASSLKGFRSYEQYF	TGTGCCAGCAGTTTGAAGGGTTTCAGGTCCTACGAGCAGTACTTC
-	TRBV10-3	many	TRBJ2-3	CAISGGSDTQYF	TGTGCCATCAGTGGGGGTTCCGATACGCAGTATTTT
TRBD1	TRBV7-9	many	TRBJ1-2	CASSSQQGVDGYTF	TGTGCCAGCAGTTCCCAACAGGGGGTCGACGGCTACACCTTC
-	TRBV29-1	few	TRBJ2-7	CSVELVGYEQYF	TGCAGCGTTGAGCTAGTTGGGTACGAGCAGTACTTC
-	TRBV5-1	many	TRBJ2-5	CASSLLGLWETQYF	TGCGCCAGCAGCTTGTTGGGGTTGTGGGAGACCCAGTACTTC
-	TRBV20-1	many	TRBJ2-7	CSAISLQTYEQYF	TGCAGTGCTATATCACTCCAAACCTACGAGCAGTACTTC
TRBD2	TRBV20-1	many	TRBJ2-5	CSATDGTSGIQETQYF	TGCAGTGCTACAGATGGGACTAGCGGTATCCAAGAGACCCAGTACTTC
-	TRBV4-1	many	TRBJ2-5	CASSQGHQGIQETQYF	TGCGCCAGCAGCCAAGGACATCAGGGGATTCAAGAGACCCAGTACTTC
-	TRBV12-3/TRBV12-4	many	TRBJ2-7	CASSYTVRWNEQYF	TGTGCCAGCAGTTACACAGTCCGGTGGAACGAGCAGTACTTC
TRBD2	TRBV2	-	TRBJ2-1	CASSRLAGPYNEQFF	TGTGCCAGCAGCCGACTAGCGGGGCCCTACAATGAGCAGTTCTTC
TRBD2	TRBV5-6	many	TRBJ2-7	CASSVGLAGREQYF	TGTGCCAGCAGCGTGGGACTAGCGGGACGCGAGCAGTACTTC
-	TRBV20-1	many	TRBJ1-4	CSAPSEGDLRLFF	TGCAGTGCTCCTTCCGAGGGGGACCTTCGGCTGTTTTTT
-	TRBV5-1	many	TRBJ2-7	CASSLNPPSTYEQYF	TGCGCCAGCAGCTTGAACCCACCCTCAACCTACGAGCAGTACTTC
-	TRBV25-1	many	TRBJ2-1	CASSRPNRDGQFF	TGTGCCAGCAGTCGCCCCAACAGGGACGGGCAGTTCTTC
-	TRBV6-2/TRBV6-3	many	TRBJ2-1	CASSGGALGTEQFF	TGTGCCAGCAGCGGAGGTGCCTTGGGTACTGAGCAGTTCTTC
-	TRBV20-1	many	TRBJ2-7	CSARTARGRDEQYF	TGCAGTGCTAGGACCGCAAGGGGGAGGGACGAGCAGTACTTC
-	TRBV28	many	TRBJ1-5	CASYSFGAGVGDQPQHF	TGTGCCAGCTACAGTTTTGGCGCAGGGGTAGGCGATCAGCCCCAGCATTTT
TRBD2	TRBV2	many	TRBJ2-3	CASSINGGTRTDTQYF	TGTGCCAGCAGTATTAACGGGGGGACCCGCACAGATACGCAGTATTTT
-	TRBV14	many	TRBJ2-1	CASSQSLLHEQFF	TGTGCCAGCAGCCAAAGTCTTTTACATGAGCAGTTCTTC
-	TRBV7-2	many	TRBJ2-7	CASSEGIWYEQYF	TGTGCCAGCAGCGAGGGGATATGGTACGAGCAGTACTTC
TRBD1	TRBV5-1	medium-sized	TRBJ2-3	CASSRDRVADTQYF	TGCGCCAGCAGCCGGGACAGGGTGGCAGATACGCAGTATTTT
-	TRBV20-1	many	TRBJ2-5	CSARSHQETQYF	TGCAGTGCTAGATCCCACCAAGAGACCCAGTACTTC
-	TRBV7-8	few	TRBJ1-5	CASSLKRTDLNQPQHF	TGTGCCAGCAGCTTAAAGCGGACAGACCTCAATCAGCCCCAGCATTTT
TRBD1	TRBV27	many	TRBJ1-1	CASSPRTGRHTEAFF	TGTGCCAGCAGTCCCCGGACAGGGAGGCACACTGAAGCTTTCTTT
-	TRBV5-1	few	TRBJ1-1	CASSSLRGYGNTEAFF	TGCGCCAGCAGCTCCCTGAGGGGGTATGGGAACACTGAAGCTTTCTTT
TRBD2	TRBV6-2/TRBV6-3	many	TRBJ2-1	CASSYLFGTSGRSYNEQFF	TGTGCCAGCAGTTACCTTTTTGGGACTAGCGGGAGGAGTTACAATGAGCAGTTCTTC
TRBD1	TRBV4-3	many	TRBJ2-5	CASSQDRGETQYF	TGCGCCAGCAGCCAAGACAGGGGGGAGACCCAGTACTTC
-	TRBV29-1	many	TRBJ2-5	CSVDEYQETQYF	TGCAGCGTTGATGAGTACCAAGAGACCCAGTACTTC
TRBD2	TRBV3-1	-	TRBJ2-1	CASVTSGNNEQFF	TGTGCCAGCGTAACTAGCGGGAACAATGAGCAGTTCTTC
-	TRBV5-1	many	TRBJ2-7	CASSLGIHPYEQYF	TGCGCCAGCAGCTTGGGGATCCATCCCTACGAGCAGTACTTC